This TCR beta chain was found in a study of shared clonotypes between healthy human individuals. Concerning this clone itself: What it recognizes is unknown.

Those who donated were healthy HIV-negative adults, with no recent acute infections or vaccinations reported. Every donor, a Caucasian adult, lived in Nashville, Tennessee. The CDR3 loop spans 11 amino acids. The V gene lost 5 bases and the J gene lost 6 bases, with 9 bases spanning the gap. Germline values: CDR1 SGHRS, CDR2 YFSETQ. General study points: Clonotype sharing among the donors was expected to vary with sequencing depth. Limitation of the genetic and exposure-history diversity represented came from the few donors.

Only in-frame clones appear in the TCRdb table, and some are missing; sequencing was by immunoSEQ multiplex PCR. The sample consists of a few million clones, approximately 94% of them appearing once. The TCR comes from a man between 18 and 29 years old in good health. The sequencing sample was made of naive CD4+ T cells sorted from blood. The sample's subset: CD45RA+ positively selected. The chain links TRBV5-1 to TRBJ2-7; D is undetermined. The DNA of the CDR3 is TGCGCCAGCAGGTTACAGTGCGAGCAGTACTTC. It encodes CASRLQCEQYF.